This is a list of T cell receptor beta chains from one sample in a study of T cell repertoires in cytomegalovirus infection. TCRdb analysed the reads with MiXCR anew, one entry per CDR3 protein. The repertoire has hundreds of thousands of distinct CDR3 sequences, roughly 36% of them found once; the top ten carry 2.8%. Material: PBMCs. Source of these receptors: a human donor in good health (CMV status not recorded). Some clones in this sample may be carry-over from other donors' samples. CDR3s include the opening cysteine and the closing phenylalanine or tryptophan. A D gene is named only where the DNA matches it firmly. Clone size is stated in some rows and not others, as once, few, many or a class when expanded.

.,TRBJ1-1,TRBV12-3/TRBV12-4,TRBD1,CASSFGQGRAAFF,TGTGCCAGCAGTTTTGGACAGGGCCGGGCAGCTTTCTTT
.,TRBJ1-3,TRBV2,TRBD1,CASREGQGGNTIYF,TGTGCCAGCAGAGAGGGACAGGGCGGAAACACCATATATTTT
.,TRBJ2-6,TRBV5-6,.,CASSLHRPNSGANVLTF,TGTGCCAGCAGCTTGCACCGCCCGAACTCTGGGGCCAACGTCCTGACTTTC
few,TRBJ2-7,TRBV28,.,CASSYSTPTEQYF,TGTGCCAGCAGTTATTCAACACCGACCGAGCAGTACTTC
.,TRBJ2-7,TRBV7-9,TRBD2,CASSDAQAGGEDEQYF,TGTGCCAGCAGCGACGCTCAAGCGGGAGGGGAGGACGAGCAGTACTTC
.,TRBJ2-5,TRBV5-5,TRBD2,CASSPGLAGRETQYF,TGTGCCAGCAGCCCTGGACTAGCGGGAAGGGAGACCCAGTACTTC
.,TRBJ2-1,TRBV28,.,CASSLWGSISYNEQFF,TGTGCCAGCAGTTTATGGGGGTCTATCTCCTACAATGAGCAGTTCTTC
.,TRBJ2-5,TRBV3-1,.,CASSRVGAQETQYF,TGTGCCAGCAGCCGGGTTGGGGCCCAAGAGACCCAGTACTTC
.,TRBJ2-7,TRBV7-6,TRBD1,CASSYHGQGRLDYELYF,TGTGCCAGCAGCTATCATGGACAGGGACGGTTGGACTACGAGCTGTACTTC
few,TRBJ2-2,TRBV7-8,.,CASSPRQGGGELFF,TGTGCCAGCAGCCCAAGACAGGGAGGCGGGGAGCTGTTTTTT
few,TRBJ1-2,TRBV6-1,TRBD1,CASSETRGQGGRRYGYTF,TGTGCCAGCAGCGAAACGAGGGGACAGGGGGGGAGGAGGTATGGCTACACCTTC
.,TRBJ1-2,TRBV19,.,CASKGPGGYGYTF,TGTGCCAGTAAGGGGCCCGGGGGCTATGGCTACACCTTC
.,TRBJ1-4,TRBV7-6,TRBD1,CASSLDRIPTNEKLFF,TGTGCCAGCAGCTTGGACAGGATCCCAACTAATGAAAAACTGTTTTTT
.,TRBJ1-6,TRBV12-3/TRBV12-4,.,CASSSSFGGRNSPLHF,TGTGCCAGCAGTTCTTCCTTCGGGGGGAGAAATTCACCCCTCCACTTT
.,TRBJ2-7,TRBV5-6,TRBD1,CASRGQGASYEQYF,TGTGCCAGCAGAGGACAGGGGGCGTCCTACGAGCAGTACTTC
few,TRBJ1-2,TRBV7-2,TRBD1,CASSLRTGGFDYGYTF,TGTGCCAGCAGCTTACGAACAGGGGGCTTTGACTATGGCTACACCTTC
few,TRBJ2-2,TRBV2,.,CASSYSMPGELFF,TGTGCCAGCAGTTACTCCATGCCCGGGGAGCTGTTTTTT
.,TRBJ1-1,TRBV5-1,.,CASSPNRGTGNTEAFF,TGCGCCAGCAGCCCCAACCGCGGCACAGGGAACACTGAAGCTTTCTTT
.,TRBJ1-1,TRBV7-3,TRBD1,CASSLGGQGKPEAFF,TGTGCCAGCAGCTTAGGCGGACAGGGGAAACCTGAAGCTTTCTTT
.,TRBJ1-2,TRBV7-6,.,CASSLGGPNGYTF,TGTGCCAGCAGCTTAGGAGGACCAAATGGCTACACCTTC
.,TRBJ1-1,TRBV5-4,TRBD1,CASSLPSGGGTEAFF,TGTGCCAGCAGCCTCCCTTCAGGGGGTGGCACTGAAGCTTTCTTT
.,TRBJ2-1,TRBV30,.,CAWSDRREQFF,TGTGCCTGGAGTGACCGACGAGAGCAGTTCTTC
few,TRBJ1-4,TRBV12-3/TRBV12-4,.,CASSLKAFWQKNEKLFF,TGTGCCAGCAGTTTAAAAGCGTTTTGGCAGAAGAATGAAAAACTGTTTTTT
.,TRBJ1-5,TRBV10-1,.,CASSESGDSNQPQHF,TGCGCCAGCAGTGAGTCAGGTGATAGCAATCAGCCCCAGCATTTT
few,TRBJ1-3,TRBV18,.,CASSLIRTLGNTIYF,TGTGCCAGCTCACTAATACGGACACTTGGAAACACCATATATTTT
few,TRBJ1-2,TRBV28,.,CASSLVLQGSLWYGYTF,TGTGCCAGCAGTTTAGTGTTACAGGGCTCGCTTTGGTATGGCTACACCTTC
.,TRBJ2-3,TRBV6-6,TRBD2,CASRVPRSGGRRTDTQYF,TGTGCCAGCAGAGTACCCAGATCCGGCGGGAGAAGGACAGATACGCAGTATTTT
.,TRBJ1-5,TRBV12-3/TRBV12-4,.,CASRWGLNNRNQPQHF,TGTGCCAGCAGATGGGGACTTAACAATAGGAATCAGCCCCAGCATTTT
few,TRBJ2-6,TRBV6-1,.,CASSEARGSGANVLTF,TGTGCCAGCAGTGAAGCGCGAGGATCCGGGGCCAACGTCCTGACTTTC
.,TRBJ1-6,TRBV25-1,TRBD1,CASSESTGMVSPLHF,TGTGCCAGCAGTGAGTCGACAGGGATGGTTTCACCCCTCCACTTT
.,TRBJ1-6,TRBV5-1,TRBD1,CASSSRPGQGASPLHF,TGCGCCAGCAGCTCTAGGCCCGGACAGGGGGCTTCACCCCTCCACTTT
.,TRBJ1-2,TRBV6-5,.,CASSSQETTLYYGYTF,TGTGCCAGCAGTAGCCAAGAGACAACGCTATACTATGGCTACACCTTC
.,TRBJ2-5,TRBV28,.,CASSIHRTTVETQYF,TGTGCCAGCAGTATTCACCGGACAACCGTGGAGACCCAGTACTTC